What follows is one TCR beta chain and its context. Its antigen remains unidentified. One junction end disagrees with the germline gene, perhaps due to a read error. This CDR3 spans 15 amino acids. In germline, CDR1 is MGHRA, CDR2 YSYEKL. TCR beta cDNA was made from 400 to 500 ng total RNA with a constant-region primer. The TCR beta library was amplified through three nested multiplex PCR rounds in a modified ARM-PCR procedure. Each of the first two PCR rounds ran approximately 11 cycles with TRBV1-TRBV30 forward and C-beta reverse primers. TCRdb fed the multiplex PCR reads into MiXCR, producing one record per CDR3 protein. The table records about 190,000 distinct CDR3 sequences, around 81% of them present only once. Bulk tissue was left unsorted, and RNA and DNA were co-extracted from about 19-30 mg of it. Surgeons treated the primary liver carcinoma of the patients by surgical resection. For each tumor, five separate regions were sampled.

The sample is drawn from a study of tumor-infiltrating lymphocytes in primary liver carcinoma. Study-level results: Among the pair types, tumor region pairs showed more overlap than tumor-adjacent and tumor-blood pairs.

The sample was tumor tissue from primary liver carcinoma. The source of this sequence is a man between 40 and 49 years old with primary liver carcinoma and hepatitis B virus infection. The J gene is TRBJ1-5, the V gene TRBV4-1; possible D gene TRBD1, 5 bases. The CDR3 bases are TGCACCATCAGTCCCATAGAGGGGAGCAATCAGCCCCAGCGTTTT. This gives the protein CTISPIEGSNQPQRF.